This is a list of T cell receptor beta chains from one sample in a study of blood T cell repertoires in COVID-19. Sequencing used immunoSEQ multiplex PCR; TCRdb keeps in-frame clones, though not all of them. Among some 150,000 clones listed, 75% to 90% were seen once. Sequenced: peripheral blood. These receptors were obtained from a human donor in a cohort sampled during active COVID-19. Both conserved end residues are part of each CDR3. D genes are given only for firm matches. Clone size, where shown, is once, few, many, or a class for clones that have expanded.

cdr3_aa: CASSPRASSYNSPLHF
cdr3_nt: TGTGCCAGCAGTCCCAGGGCTAGCTCCTATAATTCACCCCTCCACTTT
v_call: TRBV27
j_call: TRBJ1-6
clone_size: few
d_call: NA

cdr3_aa: CASSVGGTDTQYF
cdr3_nt: TGTGCCAGCAGCGTTGGAGGCACAGATACGCAGTATTTT
v_call: TRBV9
j_call: TRBJ2-3
clone_size: few
d_call: NA

cdr3_aa: CASGGTSPSPLHF
cdr3_nt: TGCGCCAGCGGCGGGACTTCCCCATCACCCCTCCACTTT
v_call: TRBV10-2
j_call: TRBJ1-6
clone_size: NA
d_call: NA

cdr3_aa: CASSRDRDHDEQFF
cdr3_nt: TGTGCCAGCAGCAGGGACAGGGACCACGATGAGCAGTTCTTC
v_call: TRBV5-4
j_call: TRBJ2-1
clone_size: NA
d_call: TRBD1

cdr3_aa: CASSTLGQGRQPQHF
cdr3_nt: TGTGCCAGTAGTACCCTCGGACAGGGGCGGCAGCCCCAGCATTTT
v_call: TRBV19
j_call: TRBJ1-5
clone_size: NA
d_call: TRBD1

cdr3_aa: CASSLEGTGGTGNTIYF
cdr3_nt: TGCGCCAGCAGCTTGGAGGGGACAGGGGGAACTGGAAACACCATATATTTT
v_call: TRBV5-1
j_call: TRBJ1-3
clone_size: NA
d_call: TRBD1

cdr3_aa: CASSLGDGRQETQYF
cdr3_nt: TGTGCCAGCAGCTTGGGGGACGGGAGACAAGAGACCCAGTACTTC
v_call: TRBV5-6
j_call: TRBJ2-5
clone_size: NA
d_call: NA

cdr3_aa: CSVLLGSTDTQYF
cdr3_nt: TGCAGCGTCCTACTAGGAAGCACAGATACGCAGTATTTT
v_call: TRBV29-1
j_call: TRBJ2-3
clone_size: NA
d_call: NA

cdr3_aa: CASTPDRTGIADTQYF
cdr3_nt: TGTGCCAGCACTCCTGACAGGACAGGGATCGCAGATACGCAGTATTTT
v_call: TRBV5-4
j_call: TRBJ2-3
clone_size: NA
d_call: TRBD1

cdr3_aa: CASQTGVDIQYF
cdr3_nt: TGTGCCAGCCAAACAGGGGTTGACATTCAGTACTTC
v_call: TRBV2
j_call: TRBJ2-4
clone_size: NA
d_call: TRBD1

cdr3_aa: CASSVTGSYGYTF
cdr3_nt: TGTGCCAGCAGCGTGACAGGGTCCTATGGCTACACCTTC
v_call: TRBV9
j_call: TRBJ1-2
clone_size: NA
d_call: TRBD1

cdr3_aa: CASSFGLAGGGTDTQYF
cdr3_nt: TGTGCCAGCAGCTTTGGACTAGCGGGGGGGGGTACAGATACGCAGTATTTT
v_call: TRBV5-4
j_call: TRBJ2-3
clone_size: NA
d_call: TRBD2

cdr3_aa: CASSLWGTVGRGGSTDTQYF
cdr3_nt: TGTGCCAGCAGTTTATGGGGGACTGTGGGACGGGGGGGCAGCACAGATACGCAGTATTTT
v_call: TRBV27
j_call: TRBJ2-3
clone_size: NA
d_call: TRBD2

cdr3_aa: CASSQDLLYGYEYGYTF
cdr3_nt: TGCGCCAGCAGCCAAGATCTTCTGTACGGGTATGAGTATGGCTACACCTTC
v_call: TRBV4-1
j_call: TRBJ1-2
clone_size: NA
d_call: NA

cdr3_aa: CASSFLFPGSGNTIYF
cdr3_nt: TGTGCCAGCAGTTTCCTTTTCCCCGGCTCTGGAAACACCATATATTTT
v_call: TRBV28
j_call: TRBJ1-3
clone_size: NA
d_call: NA

cdr3_aa: CASSPGQGRSGANVLTF
cdr3_nt: TGCGCCAGCAGCCCGGGACAGGGCCGCTCTGGGGCCAACGTCCTGACTTTC
v_call: TRBV4-1
j_call: TRBJ2-6
clone_size: NA
d_call: TRBD1

cdr3_aa: CASSVTDQETQYF
cdr3_nt: TGTGCCAGCAGTGTCACAGACCAAGAGACCCAGTACTTC
v_call: TRBV25-1
j_call: TRBJ2-5
clone_size: NA
d_call: NA

cdr3_aa: CASSLPGGQPQHF
cdr3_nt: TGTGCCAGCAGCCTCCCCGGAGGACAGCCCCAGCATTTT
v_call: TRBV28
j_call: TRBJ1-5
clone_size: NA
d_call: NA

cdr3_aa: CASSGTGGQYEQYF
cdr3_nt: TGTGCCAGCAGTGGGACAGGGGGGCAGTACGAGCAGTACTTC
v_call: TRBV2
j_call: TRBJ2-7
clone_size: NA
d_call: TRBD1

cdr3_aa: CASSNKAQKGAKNIQYF
cdr3_nt: TGTGCCAGCAGCAATAAAGCTCAAAAGGGGGCCAAAAACATTCAGTACTTC
v_call: TRBV21-1
j_call: TRBJ2-4
clone_size: NA
d_call: NA

cdr3_aa: CASGLGLAGENEQFF
cdr3_nt: TGTGCTAGTGGTTTGGGACTAGCGGGTGAAAATGAGCAGTTCTTC
v_call: TRBV12-5
j_call: TRBJ2-1
clone_size: NA
d_call: TRBD2

cdr3_aa: CASSWGQATNSPLHF
cdr3_nt: TGTGCCAGCAGCTGGGGACAGGCAACTAATTCACCCCTCCACTTT
v_call: TRBV7-9
j_call: TRBJ1-6
clone_size: NA
d_call: TRBD1

cdr3_aa: CASSFLGGTEETQYF
cdr3_nt: TGTGCCAGCAGCTTTCTAGGCGGGACGGAGGAGACCCAGTACTTC
v_call: TRBV7-2
j_call: TRBJ2-5
clone_size: NA
d_call: NA

cdr3_aa: CASSVDEQGRLYGYTF
cdr3_nt: TGTGCCAGCAGCGTGGACGAACAGGGGCGGTTGTATGGCTACACCTTC
v_call: TRBV9
j_call: TRBJ1-2
clone_size: once
d_call: TRBD1

cdr3_aa: CSASNRALNTGELFF
cdr3_nt: TGCAGTGCTAGTAACAGGGCTTTGAACACCGGGGAGCTGTTTTTT
v_call: TRBV20-1
j_call: TRBJ2-2
clone_size: NA
d_call: NA

cdr3_aa: CASSVSGVRMSSGNTIYF
cdr3_nt: TGCGCCAGCAGTGTAAGCGGAGTTAGGATGAGCTCTGGAAACACCATATATTTT
v_call: TRBV10-1
j_call: TRBJ1-3
clone_size: NA
d_call: NA